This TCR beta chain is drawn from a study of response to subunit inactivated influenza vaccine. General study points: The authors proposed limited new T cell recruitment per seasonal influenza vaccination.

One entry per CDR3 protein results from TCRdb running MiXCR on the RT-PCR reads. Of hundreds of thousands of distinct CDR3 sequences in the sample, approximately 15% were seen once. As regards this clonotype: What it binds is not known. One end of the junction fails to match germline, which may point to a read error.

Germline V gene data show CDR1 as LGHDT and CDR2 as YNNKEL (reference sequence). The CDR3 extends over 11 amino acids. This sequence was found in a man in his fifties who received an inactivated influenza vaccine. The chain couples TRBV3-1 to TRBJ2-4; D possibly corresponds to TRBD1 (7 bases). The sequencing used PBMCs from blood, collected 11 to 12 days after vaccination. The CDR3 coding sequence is TGTGCCAGCAGCCAAGGAGGCGGGACAGCATTC. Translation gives CASSQGGGTAF.